This entry describes one T cell receptor (beta chain). The antigen is unknown. The sample is drawn from a study of blood T cells in healthy people across ages. Broader study findings: Age brought a roughly linear fall in TCR beta diversity measured per million T cells. Diversity estimates drawn from one million T cells were deemed underestimates.

This CDR3 region has 14 residues. Trimming took 7 bases from V and 1 from J, leaving 15 bases between them. The germline V gene encodes CDR1 DFQATT and CDR2 SNEGSKA (reference sequence). Combining a sample-barcoded 5' primer with a J-beta primer mix, a second PCR ran for roughly 7 to 11 cycles. Template switching added a 12-random-nucleotide identifier to every cDNA molecule. TCRdb re-called the 5' RACE reads with MiXCR, one entry per CDR3 protein. Here the sample spans approximately 800,000 distinct CDR3 sequences, about 55% being singletons. What was sequenced was blood. The V gene is TRBV20-1, the J gene TRBJ2-3; no definite D call. The TCR comes from a man older than 75 in good health. The CDR3 DNA reads as TGCAGTGTTTCCCCGGCCGCCCGCACAGATACGCAGTATTTT. Translating it yields CSVSPAARTDTQYF.